This T cell receptor beta chain was documented in a study of response to subunit inactivated influenza vaccine. V was cut by 6 bases and J by 1 base, with 8 bases left in between. Per the germline V gene, CDR1 is SGHDT and CDR2 is YYEEEE. CDR3 size: 13 residues. TCRdb re-analysed the RT-PCR reads in MiXCR, keeping a single row per CDR3 protein. The data hold under 550,000 distinct CDR3 sequences, with about 7.2% observed a single time. V is TRBV5-6 and J is TRBJ1-3; D gene ambiguous. This specimen consisted of PBMCs from blood, obtained approximately 25 months after vaccination. This clonotype was sampled from a man between 50 and 70 years old who received an inactivated influenza vaccine. CDR3: CASTWLSGNTIYF. CDR3 sequence (DNA): TGTGCCAGCACCTGGTTGTCTGGAAACACCATATATTTT.